The subject of this entry is one TCR beta chain. The target antigen is unknown. Here immunoSEQ multiplex PCR was the method, and the copy in TCRdb shows in-frame clones only, minus some. The sample has over 45,000 clones, 70% to 90% seen once. The sample belongs to a study of graft-versus-host responses after intestinal transplantation. Points from the study as a whole: Allografts of patients with graft-donor T cell macrochimerism showed high graft-versus-host to host-versus-graft clone ratios. Levels of circulating GvH clones at their peak were associated with early post-transplant HvG declines.

The specimen comprised PBMCs, sampled 26 days after transplant. This sequence was found in a human patient who received an intestinal transplant, so some T cells may come from the graft donor.

The CDR3 coding sequence is TGTGCCAGCAGCCCTCAGGGGAATATGGACATTCAGTACTTC. It specifies CASSPQGNMDIQYF. This chain joins TRBV7-9 and TRBJ2-4; D is possibly TRBD1 (6 bases). Trimming stripped 5 bases from V and 8 bases from J, with 16 bases between. This CDR3 comprises 14 residues. Germline lookup yields CDR1 SEHNR and CDR2 FQNEAQ (reference sequence).